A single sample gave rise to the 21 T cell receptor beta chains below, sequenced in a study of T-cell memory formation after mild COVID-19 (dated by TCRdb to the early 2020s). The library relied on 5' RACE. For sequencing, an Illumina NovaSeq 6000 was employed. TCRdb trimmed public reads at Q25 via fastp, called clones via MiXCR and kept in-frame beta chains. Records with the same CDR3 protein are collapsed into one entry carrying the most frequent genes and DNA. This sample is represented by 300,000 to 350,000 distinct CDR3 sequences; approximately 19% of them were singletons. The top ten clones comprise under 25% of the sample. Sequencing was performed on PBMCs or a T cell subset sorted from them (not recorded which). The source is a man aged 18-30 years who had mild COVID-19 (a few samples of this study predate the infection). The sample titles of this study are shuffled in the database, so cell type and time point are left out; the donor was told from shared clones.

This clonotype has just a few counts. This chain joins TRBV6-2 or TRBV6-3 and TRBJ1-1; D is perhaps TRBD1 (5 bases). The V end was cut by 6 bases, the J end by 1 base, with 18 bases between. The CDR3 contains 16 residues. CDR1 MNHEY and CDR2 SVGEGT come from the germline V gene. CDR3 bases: TGTGCCAGCAGCCGTGATCGGGACGCGAAGAACACTGAAGCTTTCTTT. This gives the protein CASSRDRDAKNTEAFF.

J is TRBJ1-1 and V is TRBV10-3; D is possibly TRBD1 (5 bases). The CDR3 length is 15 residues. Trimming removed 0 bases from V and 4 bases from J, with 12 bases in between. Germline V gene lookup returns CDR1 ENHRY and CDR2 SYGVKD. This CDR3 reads CAISESGTGGTEAFF. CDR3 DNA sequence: TGTGCCATCAGTGAGTCAGGGACGGGGGGCACTGAAGCTTTCTTT.

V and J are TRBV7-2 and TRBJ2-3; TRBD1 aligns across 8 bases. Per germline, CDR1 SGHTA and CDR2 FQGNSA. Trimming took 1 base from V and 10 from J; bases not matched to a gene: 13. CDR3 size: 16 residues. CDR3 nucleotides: TGTGCCAGCAGCTTAGAAGGCGGACAGGGTCCTGTTGCGCAGTATTTT. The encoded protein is CASSLEGGQGPVAQYF. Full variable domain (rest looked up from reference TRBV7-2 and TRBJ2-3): GAGVSQSPSNKVTEKGKDVELRCDPISGHTALYWYRQSLGQGLEFLIYFQGNSAPDKSGLPSDRFSAERTGGSVSTLTIQRTQQEDSAVYLCASSLEGGQGPVAQYFGPGTRLTVL.

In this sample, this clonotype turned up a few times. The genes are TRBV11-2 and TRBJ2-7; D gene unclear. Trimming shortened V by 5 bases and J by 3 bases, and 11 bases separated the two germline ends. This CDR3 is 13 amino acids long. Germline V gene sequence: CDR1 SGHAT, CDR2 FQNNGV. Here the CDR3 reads CASSPLSVYEQYF. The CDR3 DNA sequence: TGTGCCAGCAGCCCTCTATCCGTCTACGAGCAGTACTTC.

Here the CDR3 reads CASSPPRASGGTDTQYF. As DNA, the CDR3 is TGTGCCAGCAGCCCCCCTCGGGCTAGCGGGGGCACAGATACGCAGTATTTT. V gene TRBV7-6 combines with J gene TRBJ2-3, with 9 bases matching TRBD2. The germline CDR1 and CDR2 sequences are SGHVS and FNYEAQ. The CDR3 sequence is 17 residues long. V was clipped by 5 bases and J by 1 base; unmatched bases: 10.

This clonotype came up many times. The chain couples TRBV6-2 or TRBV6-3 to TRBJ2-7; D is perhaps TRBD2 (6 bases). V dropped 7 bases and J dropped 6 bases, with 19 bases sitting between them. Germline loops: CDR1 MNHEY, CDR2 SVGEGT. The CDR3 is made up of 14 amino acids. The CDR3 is CASTISPEGSEQYF. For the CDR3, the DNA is TGTGCCAGCACCATCAGCCCGGAGGGGTCCGAGCAGTACTTC.

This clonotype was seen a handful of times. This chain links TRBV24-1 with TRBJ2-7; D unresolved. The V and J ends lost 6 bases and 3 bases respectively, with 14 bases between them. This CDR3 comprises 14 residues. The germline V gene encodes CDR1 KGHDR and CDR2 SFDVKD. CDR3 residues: CATSRHTDHYEQYF. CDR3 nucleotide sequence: TGTGCCACCAGTCGTCACACCGACCACTACGAGCAGTACTTC.

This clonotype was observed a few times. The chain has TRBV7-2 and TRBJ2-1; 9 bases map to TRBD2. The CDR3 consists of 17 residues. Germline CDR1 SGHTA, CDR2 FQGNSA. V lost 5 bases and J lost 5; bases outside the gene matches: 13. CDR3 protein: CASSRKRGAAHDNEQFF. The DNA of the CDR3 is TGTGCCAGCAGCCGTAAGCGGGGGGCTGCCCATGACAATGAGCAGTTCTTC.

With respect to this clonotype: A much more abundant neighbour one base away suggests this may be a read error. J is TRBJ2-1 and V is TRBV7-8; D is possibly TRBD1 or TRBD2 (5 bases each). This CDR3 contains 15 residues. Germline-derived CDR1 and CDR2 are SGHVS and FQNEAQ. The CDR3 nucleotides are TGTGCCAGCAGCTACATCGGGACCCAGTACAATGAGCAGTTATTC. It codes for CASSYIGTQYNEQLF.

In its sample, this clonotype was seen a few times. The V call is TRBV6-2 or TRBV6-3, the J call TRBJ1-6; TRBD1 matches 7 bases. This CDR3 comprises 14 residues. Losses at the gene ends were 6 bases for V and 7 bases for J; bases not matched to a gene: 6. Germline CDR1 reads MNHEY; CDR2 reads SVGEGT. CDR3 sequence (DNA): TGTGCCAGCAGCATGACAGGGCGGAATTCACCCCTCCACTTT. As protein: CASSMTGRNSPLHF.

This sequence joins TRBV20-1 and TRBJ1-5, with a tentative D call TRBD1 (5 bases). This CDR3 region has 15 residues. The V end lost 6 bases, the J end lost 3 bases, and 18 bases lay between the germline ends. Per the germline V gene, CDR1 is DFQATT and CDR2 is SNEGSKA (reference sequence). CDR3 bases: TGCAGTGCAGGGGACTTTAGAGCCTCCAATCAGCCCCAGCATTTT. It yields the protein CSAGDFRASNQPQHF.

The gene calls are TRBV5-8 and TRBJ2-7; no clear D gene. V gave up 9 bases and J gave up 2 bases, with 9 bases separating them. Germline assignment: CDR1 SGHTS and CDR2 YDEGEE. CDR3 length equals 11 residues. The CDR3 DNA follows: TGTGCCACCAAACCCACCTACGAGCAGTACTTC. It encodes CATKPTYEQYF.

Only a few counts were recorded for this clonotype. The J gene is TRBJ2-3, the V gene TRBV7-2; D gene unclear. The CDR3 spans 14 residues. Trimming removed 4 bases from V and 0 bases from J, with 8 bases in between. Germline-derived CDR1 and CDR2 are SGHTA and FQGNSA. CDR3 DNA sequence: TGTGCCAGCAGCTCCCATCAAAGCACAGATACGCAGTATTTT. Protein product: CASSSHQSTDTQYF.

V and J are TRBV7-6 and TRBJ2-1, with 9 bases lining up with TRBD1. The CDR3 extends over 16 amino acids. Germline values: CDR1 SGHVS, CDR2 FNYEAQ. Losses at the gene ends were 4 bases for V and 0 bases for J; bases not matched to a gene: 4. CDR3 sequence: CASSYDRGGSYNEQFF. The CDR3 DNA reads TGTGCCAGCAGCTACGACAGGGGGGGCTCCTACAATGAGCAGTTCTTC. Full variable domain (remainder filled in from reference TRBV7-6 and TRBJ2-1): GAGVSQSPRYKVTKRGQDVALRCDPISGHVSLYWYRQALGQGPEFLTYFNYEAQQDKSGLPNDRFSAERPEGSISTLTIQRTEQRDSAMYRCASSYDRGGSYNEQFFGPGTRLTVL.

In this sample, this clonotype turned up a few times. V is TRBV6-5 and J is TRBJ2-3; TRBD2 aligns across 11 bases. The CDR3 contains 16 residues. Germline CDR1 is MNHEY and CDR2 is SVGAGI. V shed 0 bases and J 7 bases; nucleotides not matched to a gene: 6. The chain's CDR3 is CASSYSSGGAKNTQYF. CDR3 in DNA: TGTGCCAGCAGTTACTCTAGCGGGGGGGCCAAGAATACGCAGTATTTT.

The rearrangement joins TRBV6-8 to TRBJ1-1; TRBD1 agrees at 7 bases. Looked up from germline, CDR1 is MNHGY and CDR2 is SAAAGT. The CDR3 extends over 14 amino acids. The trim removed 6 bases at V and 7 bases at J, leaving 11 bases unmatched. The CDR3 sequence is CASRGGTVSDEAFF. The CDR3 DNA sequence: TGTGCCAGCAGGGGTGGGACAGTTTCCGATGAAGCTTTCTTT.

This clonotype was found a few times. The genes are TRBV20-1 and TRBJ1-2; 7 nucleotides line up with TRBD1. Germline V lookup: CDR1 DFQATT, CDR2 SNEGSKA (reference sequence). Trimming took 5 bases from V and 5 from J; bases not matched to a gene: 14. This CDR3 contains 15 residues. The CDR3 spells CSAPGTANREYGYTF. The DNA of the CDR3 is TGCAGTGCTCCGGGGACAGCTAATCGGGAGTATGGCTACACCTTC.

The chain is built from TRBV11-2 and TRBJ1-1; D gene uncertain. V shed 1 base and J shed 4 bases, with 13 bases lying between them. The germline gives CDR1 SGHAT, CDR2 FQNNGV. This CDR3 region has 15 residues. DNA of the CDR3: TGTGCCAGCAGCTTAGTTGCAGGATCGGGCACTGAAGCTTTCTTT. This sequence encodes CASSLVAGSGTEAFF.

CDR3: CAISAAGEETQYF. The CDR3 DNA sequence: TGTGCCATCAGTGCGGCTGGGGAAGAGACCCAGTACTTC. This chain joins TRBV10-3 and TRBJ2-5, with D uncertain. Germline lookup yields CDR1 ENHRY and CDR2 SYGVKD. The V end was cut by 4 bases, the J end by 3 bases, with 9 bases between. This CDR3 region has 13 residues.

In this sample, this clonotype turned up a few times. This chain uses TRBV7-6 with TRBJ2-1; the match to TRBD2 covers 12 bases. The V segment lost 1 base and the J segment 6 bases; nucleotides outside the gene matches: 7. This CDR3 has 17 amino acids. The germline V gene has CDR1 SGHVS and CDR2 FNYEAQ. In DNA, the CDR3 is TGTGCCAGCAGCTTAGTGGCTAGCGGGGGGGCTATCAATGAGCAGTTCTTC. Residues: CASSLVASGGAINEQFF.

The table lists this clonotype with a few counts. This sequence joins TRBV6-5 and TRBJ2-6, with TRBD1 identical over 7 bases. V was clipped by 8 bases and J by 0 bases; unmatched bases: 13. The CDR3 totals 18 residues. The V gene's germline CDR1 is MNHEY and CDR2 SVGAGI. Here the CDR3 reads CASGSRGLRRSGANVLTF. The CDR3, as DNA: TGTGCCAGCGGGTCTAGGGGGCTCAGGCGCTCTGGGGCCAACGTCCTGACTTTC.